These 19 T cell receptor beta chains originate from one sample sequenced in a study of blood T cell repertoires in COVID-19 (dated by TCRdb to the early 2020s). The method was the immunoSEQ multiplex PCR assay. TCRdb retrieved this table from immuneACCESS and kept in-frame rearrangements only. Not all clones are present; in checked studies, unresolved V genes account for under half, and no reason is known for the remainder. Counted in this sample were 79,000 or so clones; around 87% of them appeared once. The ten largest clones represent more than 1% of the sample. Sequencing input: peripheral blood. These receptor sequences come from a human donor in a cohort sampled during active COVID-19.

The V call is TRBV29-1, the J call TRBJ2-1, with 10 bases fitting TRBD1. Germline CDR1 reads SQVTM; CDR2 reads ANQGSEA. The CDR3 is 17 amino acids. The V and J ends lost 4 bases and 5 bases, in that order; junction bases with no gene match: 14. As DNA, the CDR3 is TGCAGCGTTGGAGATTCCTTTGACAGGGGGCTAGACAATGAGCAGTTCTTC. Translated: CSVGDSFDRGLDNEQFF.

This sequence joins TRBV7-8 and TRBJ2-7, with TRBD2 matching 8 bases. There are 13 residues in the CDR3. CDR1 and CDR2 (germline): SGHVS, FQNEAQ. V dropped 5 bases and J dropped 8; count of bases not matched to a gene: 8. CDR3 residues: CASSPPGLVKQYF. DNA for the CDR3: TGTGCCAGCAGCCCCCCGGGACTAGTAAAGCAGTACTTC.

The rearrangement uses TRBV6-5 and TRBJ2-2; tentatively, D is TRBD1 (6 bases). Per germline, CDR1 MNHEY and CDR2 SVGAGI. CDR3 length: 15 amino acids. V lost 5 bases and J lost 0, with 10 bases in between. The CDR3 coding sequence is TGTGCCAGCAGTACAGGGACATCGAACACCGGGGAGCTGTTTTTT. It encodes CASSTGTSNTGELFF.

The J gene is TRBJ2-5, the V gene TRBV23-1; 11 bases agree with TRBD1. TRBV23-1 is recorded as an ORF, its role being uncertain. The trim removed 4 bases at V and 4 bases at J, leaving 5 bases unmatched. The CDR3 is made up of 15 amino acids. This CDR3 reads CASSRPGQGGETQYF. The DNA for the CDR3 is TGCGCCAGCAGTCGCCCGGGACAGGGGGGAGAGACCCAGTACTTC.

The chain combines TRBV4-1 with TRBJ2-2; 16 bases fit TRBD2. This CDR3 is built from 21 residues. V trimming: 1 base; J trimming: 0 bases; junction bases outside the gene matches: 8. Germline values: CDR1 MGHRA, CDR2 YSYEKL. The CDR3 loop is CASSQASLGLAGGPNTGELFF. CDR3 sequence (DNA): TGCGCCAGCAGCCAAGCAAGCCTGGGACTAGCGGGAGGGCCGAACACCGGGGAGCTGTTTTTT.

The gene calls are TRBV5-1 and TRBJ2-7; 9 bases are a match to TRBD2. Trimming at V came to 6 bases and at J to 5 bases, leaving 15 bases not matched to a gene. The V gene's germline CDR1 is SGHRS and CDR2 YFSETQ. The CDR3 loop spans 16 amino acids. The CDR3 DNA is TGCGCCAGCAATATACTAGCGGGTACAGCTAGCGACGAGCAGTACTTC. Amino acids: CASNILAGTASDEQYF.

This clone appeared a few times. CDR3 loop: CASSQDLRGLVQETQYF. In DNA, the CDR3 is TGCGCCAGCAGCCAAGATCTCCGGGGACTAGTCCAAGAGACCCAGTACTTC. The rearrangement uses TRBV4-1 and TRBJ2-5, with TRBD2 matching over 8 bases. Trimming at V came to 0 bases and at J to 1 base, leaving 7 bases not matched to a gene. There are 17 residues in the CDR3. Per germline, CDR1 MGHRA and CDR2 YSYEKL.

J is TRBJ2-2 and V is TRBV3-1 (or the pseudogene TRBV3-2), with 7 bases matching TRBD2. The CDR3 has 16 amino acids. Germline V CDR1 and CDR2: LGHDT, YNNKEL (reference sequence). The junction had 6 bases not matched to a gene; V was cut back by 4 bases and J by 1 base. CDR3 amino acids: CASSLGLAENTGELFF. The CDR3, as DNA: TGTGCCAGCAGCCTGGGGCTAGCGGAGAACACCGGGGAGCTGTTTTTT.

This clone was recorded at least ten times. This chain uses TRBV5-1 with TRBJ2-7; 13 bases map to TRBD2. This CDR3 contains 17 residues. Germline loops: CDR1 SGHRS, CDR2 YFSETQ. After removal of 3 bases from V and 5 bases from J, the junction contained 11 bases not matched to a gene. CDR3 bases: TGCGCCAGCAGCTATAACGGACTAGCGGGAGTCTATAACGAGCAGTACTTC. Protein sequence: CASSYNGLAGVYNEQYF.

The rearrangement links TRBV18 to TRBJ2-5; D unclear. The CDR3 totals 15 residues. Germline V CDR1 and CDR2: KGHSH, LQKENI. Deletions cut 2 bases from V and 2 bases from J, with 12 bases between. The CDR3 DNA is TGTGCCAGCTCACCAGGGCCAATCAAACAAGAGACCCAGTACTTC. This sequence encodes CASSPGPIKQETQYF.

This chain links TRBV9 with TRBJ2-2; 10 bases align to TRBD2. The J segment lost 5 bases and the V segment lost 3 bases, leaving 10 bases of the junction unmatched. In germline, CDR1 is SGDLS, CDR2 YYNGEE. CDR3 length: 17 amino acids. Here the CDR3 DNA reads TGTGCCAGCAGCGGGGGAAGCGGGAGGGCCGGGACCGGGGAGCTGTTTTTT. This codes for CASSGGSGRAGTGELFF.

The CDR3 reads CASSNRGRGQFSGANVLTF. The CDR3, as DNA: TGTGCCAGCAGCAACCGGGGCAGGGGTCAATTTTCTGGGGCCAACGTCCTGACTTTC. The chain has TRBV21-1 and TRBJ2-6; the DNA was not used to check the table's D call, TRBD1. TRBV21-1 has pseudogene status. The CDR3 runs to 19 residues.

This sequence joins TRBV6-5 and TRBJ2-3, with a tentative D call TRBD2 (5 bases). The CDR3 loop spans 14 amino acids. The V and J ends lost 11 bases and 2 bases respectively, with 17 bases between them. Per germline, CDR1 MNHEY and CDR2 SVGAGI. CDR3 loop: CAVESEGDTDTQYF. Here the CDR3 DNA reads TGTGCCGTCGAATCCGAGGGAGACACAGATACGCAGTATTTT.

The V gene is TRBV3-1 (or the pseudogene TRBV3-2), the J gene TRBJ2-7, with 8 bases fitting TRBD2. The germline V gene has CDR1 LGHDT and CDR2 YNNKEL (reference sequence). The V and J ends lost 6 bases and 4 bases, in that order; junction bases with no gene match: 5. There are 13 residues in the CDR3. The CDR3 is CASRNGRAYEQYF. CDR3 bases: TGTGCCAGCAGGAACGGGAGGGCGTACGAGCAGTACTTC.

The chain carries TRBV5-1 and TRBJ2-7, with D possibly being TRBD1 (5 bases). The CDR3 length is 16 residues. With 4 bases removed from V and 5 bases from J, the gap between germline ends came to 22 bases. CDR1 and CDR2 (germline): SGHRS, YFSETQ. This CDR3 reads CASSRGPSSDSDEQYF. The CDR3 DNA reads as TGCGCCAGCAGCCGTGGTCCCTCCTCTGACAGCGACGAGCAGTACTTC.

V usage is TRBV5-1 and J usage is TRBJ1-1, with a tentative D call TRBD1 (6 bases). CDR1 SGHRS and CDR2 YFSETQ come from the germline V gene. V dropped 3 bases and J dropped 1 base, with 10 bases sitting between them. This CDR3 contains 14 residues. CDR3 DNA: TGCGCCAGCAGCTCCCTACAGGGGAACACTGAAGCTTTCTTT. Encoded protein: CASSSLQGNTEAFF.

This chain joins TRBV19 and TRBJ1-1, with D possibly TRBD1 on 6 matching bases. Germline V gene sequence: CDR1 LNHDA, CDR2 SQIVND (reference sequence). The CDR3 spans 16 residues. The V end lost 5 bases, the J end lost 1 base, and 17 bases lay between the germline ends. The CDR3 DNA reads TGTGCCAGTAGTGCCCGTCCGGGACAACCGAACACTGAAGCTTTCTTT. Residues: CASSARPGQPNTEAFF.

The chain couples TRBV10-3 to TRBJ2-5, with D unclear. Germline V gene lookup returns CDR1 ENHRY and CDR2 SYGVKD. V was trimmed by 0 bases and J by 3 bases, leaving 11 bases between them. The CDR3 spans 15 residues. For the CDR3, the DNA is TGTGCCATCAGTGAGTCGACTCCCAGCGAAGAGACCCAGTACTTC. Translation: CAISESTPSEETQYF.

The V and J genes are TRBV11-1 and TRBJ2-1; a weak D match, TRBD2 (6 bases). Trimming stripped 3 bases from V and 4 bases from J, with 16 bases between. The CDR3 spans 16 residues. The V gene's germline CDR1 is SGHAT and CDR2 FQDESV (reference sequence). The CDR3 coding sequence is TGTGCCAGCAGCTTTCCCGCACGGGAGCGTTACAATGAGCAGTTCTTC. Amino acids: CASSFPARERYNEQFF.